One and the same sample provided the 22 T cell receptor beta chains below, sequenced in a study of PD-L1 blockade in urothelial cancer. Assay used: immunoSEQ multiplex PCR; TCRdb lists only in-frame clones, some missing. This table holds some 45,000 clones, more than 70% found once. The sample was PBMCs, taken around atezolizumab (anti-PD-L1) treatment. Source of these receptors: a man older than 75 with urothelial cancer.

The rearrangement links TRBV2 to TRBJ1-4; D gene ambiguous. Germline V gene lookup returns CDR1 SNHLY and CDR2 FYNNEI. The V gene lost 3 bases and the J gene lost 5 bases, with 10 bases spanning the gap. The CDR3 extends over 14 amino acids. The CDR3 sequence: CASSERQWNEKLFF. For the CDR3, the DNA is TGTGCCAGCAGTGAGAGGCAGTGGAATGAAAAACTGTTTTTT.

V and J are TRBV27 and TRBJ1-1, with 8 bases that match TRBD1. V lost 5 bases, J lost 3 bases, and 8 bases stayed unmatched. The CDR3 is 15 residues long. CDR1 is MNHEY and CDR2 is SMNVEV in the germline V gene (reference sequence). The CDR3 sequence: CASSAGGRGYTEAFF. In DNA, the CDR3 is TGTGCCAGCAGTGCAGGGGGCCGTGGGTACACTGAAGCTTTCTTT.

V is TRBV16 and J is TRBJ2-2; 8 bases align to TRBD2. The CDR3 is 16 amino acids. Per germline, CDR1 KGHSY and CDR2 FQNENV. V lost 4 bases to trimming and J lost 4 bases; unmatched junction nucleotides: 8. The CDR3 sequence is CASSLLTSAGTGELFF. CDR3 nucleotides: TGTGCCAGCAGCCTCTTGACTAGCGCGGGCACCGGGGAGCTGTTTTTT.

The rearrangement links TRBV6-5 to TRBJ2-1; weak D call: TRBD2 (5 bases). The CDR3 contains 13 residues. V dropped 8 bases and J dropped 6 bases, with 14 bases sitting between them. CDR1 and CDR2 (germline): MNHEY, SVGAGI. This CDR3 reads CASQLLGANEQFF. The CDR3 bases are TGTGCCAGCCAGTTACTAGGCGCCAATGAGCAGTTCTTC.

The V gene is TRBV18, the J gene TRBJ2-1; 9 bases map to TRBD1. This CDR3 is built from 15 residues. V lost 4 bases, J lost 4 bases, and 5 bases stayed unmatched. The germline CDR1 and CDR2 sequences are KGHSH and LQKENI. As DNA, the CDR3 is TGTGCCAGCTCACGGCCCGGGACAGGGTACAATGAGCAGTTCTTC. Amino acids: CASSRPGTGYNEQFF.

The V gene is TRBV28, the J gene TRBJ1-2, with D perhaps TRBD1 (6 bases). V was trimmed by 2 bases and J by 2 bases, leaving 6 bases between them. This CDR3 is built from 13 residues. Germline V gives CDR1 MDHEN, CDR2 SYDVKM. CDR3 sequence: CASSLQGNYGYTF. The CDR3 bases are TGTGCCAGCAGTTTACAGGGGAACTATGGCTACACCTTC.

The rearrangement joins TRBV5-4 to TRBJ1-3; no definite D call. V lost 0 bases, J lost 0 bases, and 10 bases lay in between. Looked up from germline, CDR1 is SGHNT and CDR2 is YYREEE (reference sequence). The CDR3 runs to 16 residues. The DNA of the CDR3 is TGTGCCAGCAGCTTGGGTCCGAGTTCCTCTGGAAACACCATATATTTT. Residues: CASSLGPSSSGNTIYF.

The chain employs TRBV7-9 and TRBJ2-1, with TRBD2 as a possible D gene (6 bases). V shed 2 bases and J shed 0 bases, with 8 bases lying between them. The CDR3 totals 15 residues. Per germline, CDR1 SEHNR and CDR2 FQNEAQ (reference sequence). This CDR3 reads CASSLRGNSYNEQFF. The CDR3 bases are TGTGCCAGCAGCTTACGGGGGAACTCCTACAATGAGCAGTTCTTC.

The chain uses TRBV4-2 and TRBJ2-5; 9 bases align to TRBD2. CDR1 is LGHNA, CDR2 YNFKEQ, per germline. V shed 0 bases and J 5 bases; nucleotides not matched to a gene: 13. CDR3 length: 18 amino acids. CDR3 in DNA: TGTGCCAGCAGCCAAGAGTTGGCGGGAGGGCCACGAGCGGAGACCCAGTACTTC. Its translation is CASSQELAGGPRAETQYF.

The sample holds a few counts of this clone. The V gene is TRBV30, the J gene TRBJ1-5; no clear D gene. The CDR3 spans 13 residues. Germline CDR1 reads GTSNPN; CDR2 reads SVGIG (reference sequence). V gave up 0 bases and J gave up 7 bases, with 10 bases separating them. The DNA of the CDR3 is TGTGCCTGGAGTGTATACAGTGAACAGCCCCAGCATTTT. As protein: CAWSVYSEQPQHF.

This chain joins TRBV6-1 and TRBJ2-1, with TRBD2 matching over 8 bases. J was trimmed by 9 bases and V by 2 bases; bases with no gene match: 6. Germline-derived CDR1 and CDR2 are MNHNS and SASEGT. The CDR3 length is 14 residues. DNA of the CDR3: TGTGCCAGCAGTGAAACCGGGACTAGACGTGAGCAGTTCTTC. Translated, it gives CASSETGTRREQFF.

This clone was observed a single time. The rearrangement links TRBV15 to TRBJ1-2, with 9 bases aligning to TRBD1. Germline loops: CDR1 LNHNV, CDR2 YYDKDF (reference sequence). The CDR3 sequence is 15 residues long. Losses at the gene ends were 4 bases for V and 5 bases for J; bases not matched to a gene: 8. The CDR3 sequence is CATSITTGGRYGYTF. CDR3 coding DNA: TGTGCCACCAGCATAACGACAGGGGGGAGATATGGCTACACCTTC.

The J gene is TRBJ2-1, the V gene TRBV11-2, with a possible D match to TRBD2 (5 bases). V lost 1 base and J 7 bases, leaving 11 bases between the germline ends. The CDR3 is 14 residues long. Germline CDR1 and CDR2: SGHAT and FQNNGV. In DNA form, the CDR3 reads TGTGCCAGCAGCTTAGGGAGGATGAGGAATGAGCAGTTCTTC. Its translation: CASSLGRMRNEQFF.

V is TRBV30 and J is TRBJ1-4; D is unresolved. The CDR3 consists of 13 residues. Deletions cut 4 bases from V and 0 bases from J, with 6 bases between. Per the germline V gene, CDR1 is GTSNPN and CDR2 is SVGIG (reference sequence). The CDR3 protein is CAWTRSTNEKLFF. The DNA of the CDR3 is TGTGCCTGGACTCGGTCAACTAATGAAAAACTGTTTTTT.

The CDR3 sequence: CATSRDPGGIYEQYF. CDR3 nucleotide sequence: TGTGCCACCAGCAGAGATCCGGGCGGGATCTACGAGCAGTACTTC. V gene TRBV15 combines with J gene TRBJ2-7, with a weak D call TRBD2 (6 bases). The germline V gene encodes CDR1 LNHNV and CDR2 YYDKDF (reference sequence). With 0 bases removed from V and 3 bases from J, the gap between germline ends came to 12 bases. The CDR3 is 15 amino acids.

The gene calls are TRBV6-5 and TRBJ1-1; 7 bases fit TRBD1. With 4 bases clipped from V and 3 bases from J, the junction kept 5 bases outside the gene matches. The CDR3 is 14 amino acids. The germline CDR1 and CDR2 sequences are MNHEY and SVGAGI. The CDR3 is CASSWGRGDTEAFF. The DNA of the CDR3 is TGTGCCAGCAGTTGGGGCAGGGGGGACACTGAAGCTTTCTTT.

The DNA of the CDR3 is TGCGCCAGCAGCTTGGAGGTCAGGGTCCTCTCGAACACCGGGGAGCTGTTTTTT. Translated: CASSLEVRVLSNTGELFF. This chain uses TRBV5-1 with TRBJ2-2; the D gene is possibly TRBD1 (5 bases). V was trimmed by 0 bases and J by 0 bases, leaving 15 bases between them. Germline V gene data show CDR1 as SGHRS and CDR2 as YFSETQ. The length of the CDR3 is 18 residues.

This clone has more than one count but fewer than ten. The chain carries TRBV4-1 and TRBJ1-5; the match to TRBD1 covers 10 bases. Trimming cost V 1 base and J 7 bases; bases outside gene matches: 7. This CDR3 has 16 residues. Looked up from germline, CDR1 is MGHRA and CDR2 is YSYEKL. The CDR3 coding sequence is TGCGCCAGCAGCCAAGCAGAGACAGGGGGCGAACAGCCCCAGCATTTT. Protein product: CASSQAETGGEQPQHF.

The chain couples TRBV6-5 to TRBJ1-2; 11 bases match TRBD1. The junction had 7 bases not matched to a gene; V was cut back by 7 bases and J by 6 bases. The CDR3 is made up of 14 amino acids. Germline CDR1 is MNHEY and CDR2 is SVGAGI. CDR3 loop: CASKRGQGADGYTF. For the CDR3, the DNA is TGTGCCAGCAAACGCGGACAGGGGGCTGATGGCTACACCTTC.

This clone was recorded a few times. The CDR3 reads CASSPGIYNEQFF. The CDR3 DNA follows: TGTGCCAGCTCACCCGGGATCTACAATGAGCAGTTCTTC. The chain links TRBV18 to TRBJ2-1; possible D gene TRBD2, 5 bases. CDR3 size: 13 residues. The V gene lost 3 bases and the J gene lost 3 bases, with 6 bases spanning the gap. Germline CDR1 and CDR2: KGHSH and LQKENI.

In its sample, this clone was seen once. The chain has TRBV27 and TRBJ2-3, with TRBD1 matching 7 bases. The V segment lost 7 bases and the J segment 2 bases; nucleotides outside the gene matches: 9. The CDR3 loop spans 15 amino acids. From germline, CDR1 is MNHEY and CDR2 SMNVEV (reference sequence). CDR3 region: CASTSTGTVTDTQYF. CDR3 nucleotides: TGTGCCAGCACCTCGACGGGGACAGTCACAGATACGCAGTATTTT.

The sample holds a few counts of this clone. The gene calls are TRBV11-2 and TRBJ2-7; 9 nucleotides line up with TRBD1. This CDR3 region has 14 residues. With V trimmed by 3 bases and J by 2 bases, 2 bases remained unmatched. The germline V gene encodes CDR1 SGHAT and CDR2 FQNNGV. The CDR3 is CASSLGTGPYEQYF. CDR3 DNA sequence: TGTGCCAGCAGCTTGGGGACAGGGCCCTACGAGCAGTACTTC.